The 7 T cell receptor beta chains in this list originate from one sample, sequenced in a study of regulatory T cells in long-lasting Graves disease. Regarding time point: newly diagnosed GD, antithyroid drugs for less than 3 months. Researchers made the TCR library from RNA that was extracted from PBMCs. iRepertoire HTBI primers and Arm-PCR of CDR3 regions built TCR beta libraries. TCRdb reanalysed the multiplex PCR reads using MiXCR and keeps one entry per CDR3 protein. Of hundreds of thousands of distinct CDR3 sequences listed, approximately 16% are singletons. These same records also appear under a second study, on T cells in Graves' hyperthyroidism and ophthalmopathy.

Sequencing used peripheral blood mononuclear cells (PBMCs), obtained at new diagnosis, from a patient treated with antithyroid drugs. Receptor source: a woman in her 30s with Graves disease.

This clonotype has a count of ten or more. The CDR3 sequence is CASKPAGPSYEQYF. The CDR3 region has the DNA TGTGCCAGCAAACCAGCGGGGCCATCCTACGAGCAGTACTTC. The chain is built from TRBV28 and TRBJ2-7; 7 positions match TRBD2. The CDR3 has 14 amino acids. The V gene's germline CDR1 is MDHEN and CDR2 SYDVKM. Trimming cost V 7 bases and J 1 base; bases outside gene matches: 7.

In this sample, this clonotype turned up a few times. This chain connects TRBV6-1 to TRBJ2-7; D unresolved. Trimming removed 9 bases from V and 2 bases from J, with 14 bases in between. This CDR3 is built from 13 residues. The germline gives CDR1 MNHNS, CDR2 SASEGT. The CDR3 DNA sequence: TGTGCCAGGAGCGCAACCGCTCCCTACGAGCAGTACTTC. This sequence encodes CARSATAPYEQYF.

This clonotype was detected a few times. The J gene is TRBJ1-3, the V gene TRBV14, with no clear D. The CDR3 length is 12 residues. The V gene lost 5 bases and the J gene lost 7 bases, with 9 bases spanning the gap. Germline V gene sequence: CDR1 SGHDN, CDR2 FVKESK. The CDR3 DNA follows: TGTGCCAGCAGCTCACAGCTTAACACCATATATTTT. Amino acid sequence: CASSSQLNTIYF.

The chain links TRBV20-1 to TRBJ1-1; maybe TRBD1 (5 bases). The CDR3 is 15 residues long. V was clipped by 0 bases and J by 5 bases, with 16 bases between them. Germline values: CDR1 DFQATT, CDR2 SNEGSKA (reference sequence). The CDR3 spells CSARDGTAGWTEAFF. The CDR3 DNA reads as TGCAGTGCTAGAGACGGGACGGCGGGTTGGACTGAAGCTTTCTTT.

This clonotype was seen repeatedly, ten times or more. The chain employs TRBV7-9 and TRBJ1-1, with D possibly matching TRBD1 (5 bases). The CDR3 consists of 13 residues. The V end was cut by 5 bases, the J end by 7 bases, with 14 bases between. From germline, CDR1 is SEHNR and CDR2 FQNEAQ (reference sequence). The CDR3 DNA sequence: TGTGCCAGCAGCCCACGGGGGTTCAATGAAGCTTTCTTT. This sequence encodes CASSPRGFNEAFF. Full variable domain (rest looked up from reference TRBV7-9 and TRBJ1-1): DTGVSQNPRHKITKRGQNVTFRCDPISEHNRLYWYRQTLGQGPEFLTYFQNEAQLEKSRLLSDRFSAERPKGSFSTLEIQRTEQGDSAMYLCASSPRGFNEAFFGQGTRLTVV.

In this sample, this clonotype turned up many times. This chain links TRBV20-1 with TRBJ2-1; 14 bases are shared with TRBD2. The germline CDR1 and CDR2 sequences are DFQATT and SNEGSKA (reference sequence). This CDR3 has 15 residues. The junction had 10 bases not matched to a gene; V was cut back by 5 bases and J by 10 bases. The CDR3 loop reads CSAGETSGRAREQFF. CDR3 DNA: TGCAGTGCTGGGGAGACTAGCGGGAGGGCCAGGGAGCAGTTCTTC.

A few counts support this clonotype. The chain recombines TRBV18 with TRBJ2-1; TRBD1 aligns across 9 bases. The CDR3 is 16 residues long. V gave up 4 bases and J gave up 8 bases; unmatched junction bases: 12. CDR1 and CDR2 (germline): KGHSH, LQKENI. The CDR3, as DNA: TGTGCCAGCTCACTAAACCGGGACAGGGTACGGGATGAGCAGTTCTTC. Protein sequence: CASSLNRDRVRDEQFF. Full variable domain (remainder filled in from reference TRBV18 and TRBJ2-1): NAGVMQNPRHLVRRRGQEARLRCSPMKGHSHVYWYRQLPEEGLKFMVYLQKENIIDESGMPKERFSAEFPKEGPSILRIQQVVRGDSAAYFCASSLNRDRVRDEQFFGPGTRLTVL.